This T cell receptor (beta chain) was sequenced in a study of CD4+ T cells in melanoma. This table comes from immunoSEQ multiplex PCR, and its TCRdb copy is limited to in-frame clones, with some not included. Of about 140,000 clones in the sample, nearly 95% were seen once. In regard to this clone: Its antigen is as yet unknown.

General study points: CD8+ T cell, macrophage and B cell function reportedly correlated with neoantigen-specific CD4+ T cells. Neoantigen-specific CD4+ T cells in melanoma reportedly had diverse differentiation states.

The CDR3 extends over 17 amino acids. Germline CDR1 reads KGHSH; CDR2 reads LQKENI. V dropped 3 bases and J dropped 2 bases, with 14 bases sitting between them. This chain joins TRBV18 and TRBJ2-6; a possible D gene is TRBD2 (6 bases). The sequence was obtained from a human donor with melanoma. The CDR3 loop is CASSPRMGGPGANVLTF. The CDR3 coding sequence is TGTGCCAGCTCACCCCGGATGGGGGGTCCTGGGGCCAACGTCCTGACTTTC.